This TCR beta chain was captured by sequencing in a study of T cells in Graves' hyperthyroidism and ophthalmopathy. Amplified TCR beta CDR3 regions came from RNA transcripts. First-round RT-PCR targeting the TCR CDR3 was performed with the HTBI primer set. TCRdb re-derived calls from the multiplex PCR reads in MiXCR, one entry per CDR3 protein. The data contain hundreds of thousands of distinct CDR3 sequences, over 35% of them seen just once; the ten biggest clones take up around 9.3%. Study findings and constraints: Among clonotypes expanded in thyroid above 0.001, most were also found in blood.

Per the germline V gene, CDR1 is KGHDR and CDR2 is SFDVKD. The CDR3 consists of 15 residues. Stable Graves' hyperthyroidism denoted no ophthalmopathy progression over 18 months. Source material for PBMCs was less than 12 ml fresh peripheral blood. As for this clonotype: Its antigen remains unidentified. One end of the junction does not line up with germline, which may come from a read error.

Specimen: blood. The chain combines TRBV24-1 with TRBJ1-1; 7 nucleotides match TRBD1. The sequence was obtained from a man in his late teens or twenties with Graves' hyperthyroidism. The DNA for the CDR3 is TGTGCCAGCAGTTCGGCCCGGACAGGTTACACTGAAGCTTTCTTT. Protein: CASSSARTGYTEAFF.